This is a list of T cell receptor beta chains from one sample in a study of OX40 agonist ivuxolimab in advanced cancers. The protocol was immunoSEQ multiplex PCR, while the TCRdb copy is restricted to in-frame clones and leaves out a portion. The sample shows fewer than 55,000 clones, 80% to 90% of them seen only once. The input for sequencing was CD4+ or CD8+ T cells sorted from blood, taken in a trial of the OX40 agonist ivuxolimab. These receptors were collected from an adult with an advanced solid tumor such as melanoma, head and neck, liver or kidney cancer. Each CDR3 is given with its conserved first and last residue. D genes are given only for firm matches. Clone sizes are given selectively: once, few, many, or a class where the clone is expanded.

v_gene,abundance,j_gene,d_gene,CDR3nt,CDR3aa
TRBV7-2,once,TRBJ2-7,NA,TGTGCCAGCAGCTTGGCGCATGGCCTAGCCTACGAGCAGTACTTC,CASSLAHGLAYEQYF
TRBV5-4,NA,TRBJ1-1,NA,TGTGCCAGCAGCTCCGTTGGGGGCTTGAACACTGAAGCTTTCTTT,CASSSVGGLNTEAFF
TRBV6-5,NA,TRBJ2-2,NA,TGTGCCAGCAGTTACTCCTCCAACGACCCCGGGGAGCTGTTTTTT,CASSYSSNDPGELFF
TRBV7-3,NA,TRBJ1-1,NA,TGTGCCAGCCGTCCCGGCCCCGCGAACACTGAAGCTTTCTTT,CASRPGPANTEAFF
TRBV30,NA,TRBJ1-5,NA,TGTGCCTGGAGTCTAACAGGGACGAATCAGCCCCAGCATTTT,CAWSLTGTNQPQHF
TRBV28,NA,TRBJ2-3,NA,TGTGCCAGCAGCAACAGGGAGTTGGGATACGATACGCAGTATTTT,CASSNRELGYDTQYF
TRBV11-2,once,TRBJ1-1,NA,TGTGCCAGCAGCTCACAGGGTGACACTGAAGCTTTCTTT,CASSSQGDTEAFF
TRBV6-5,once,TRBJ1-2,NA,TGTGCCAGCAGTCGCAAACAGGGAGCCTATGGCTACACCTTC,CASSRKQGAYGYTF
TRBV4-1,few,TRBJ1-1,NA,TGCGCCAGCAGCCAAGATGCGGGGCGGGGAACTGAAGCTTTCTTT,CASSQDAGRGTEAFF
TRBV11-1,NA,TRBJ2-7,TRBD2,TGTGCCAGCAGCTTAGCGGGGACTACCTACGAGCAGTACTTC,CASSLAGTTYEQYF
TRBV5-1,NA,TRBJ2-1,TRBD1,TGCGCCAGCAGCACCGGGACAGGGATTTACAATGAGCAGTTCTTC,CASSTGTGIYNEQFF
TRBV4-1,NA,TRBJ2-4,NA,TGCGCCAGCAGCCAAGTTCCCGCAGCCAAAAACATTCAGTACTTC,CASSQVPAAKNIQYF
TRBV10-3,NA,TRBJ2-2,NA,TGTGCCATCAGTGAAAGTCGCCAGGCCGTCACCGGGGAGCTGTTTTTT,CAISESRQAVTGELFF
TRBV6-1,NA,TRBJ2-7,NA,TGTGCCAGCAGTGCTCTCTACGAGCAGTACTTC,CASSALYEQYF
TRBV11-3,NA,TRBJ1-2,NA,TGTGCCAGCAGCTTAAATTCTCTCGGGGTTGGCTACACCTTC,CASSLNSLGVGYTF
TRBV18,NA,TRBJ2-7,NA,TGTGCCAGCTCACCACCGGCGTCAGGAGCCTACGAGCAGTACTTC,CASSPPASGAYEQYF
TRBV5-1,NA,TRBJ2-3,TRBD1,TGCGCCAGCAGCTTGGGTCTAGGTATCCGTGAACAGGGGGAAGTAGATACGCAGTATTTT,CASSLGLGIREQGEVDTQYF
TRBV11-2,NA,TRBJ2-6,NA,TGTGCCAGCAGCTTGGCGACTCCCGGTTGGGGGGCCAACGTCCTGACTTTC,CASSLATPGWGANVLTF
TRBV18,NA,TRBJ2-4,TRBD2,TGTGCCAGCTCACCGTCACTAGCGGGGGGGGCCAATGACATTCAGTACTTC,CASSPSLAGGANDIQYF
TRBV5-1,NA,TRBJ2-1,TRBD2,TGCGCCAGCAGCCTTACTAGCGGGACCGGGAATGAGCAGTTCTTC,CASSLTSGTGNEQFF
TRBV7-3,NA,TRBJ2-5,NA,TGTGCCAGCAGCGCAAGCAGGTTTGAGACCCAGTACTTC,CASSASRFETQYF
TRBV7-8,NA,TRBJ1-4,TRBD1,TGTGCCAGCAGCAGGGACAGGAGTGAAAAACTGTTTTTT,CASSRDRSEKLFF
TRBV30,NA,TRBJ2-5,TRBD1,TGTGCCTGGAGAACTACGGGACAGGGAAGAGAGACCCAGTACTTC,CAWRTTGQGRETQYF
TRBV7-8,NA,TRBJ1-2,NA,TGTGCCAGCAGCTTTACAAGTGACTATGGCTACACCTTC,CASSFTSDYGYTF
TRBV5-6,NA,TRBJ1-5,TRBD1,TGTGCCAGCAGCAGAAACAGGGGGCTGGATCAGCCCCAGCATTTT,CASSRNRGLDQPQHF
TRBV5-8,NA,TRBJ1-5,NA,TGTGCCAGCAGCTTACGTTCTGTAAATCAGCCCCAGCATTTT,CASSLRSVNQPQHF
TRBV25-1,NA,TRBJ2-5,NA,TGTGCCAGCAGTGAGCAGGGGATTGAGACCCAGTACTTC,CASSEQGIETQYF
TRBV4-1,NA,TRBJ2-1,NA,TGCGCCAGCAGCCAAGATTTCGAAGCTTACAATGAGCAGTTCTTC,CASSQDFEAYNEQFF
TRBV7-3,NA,TRBJ2-7,NA,TGTGCCAGCAGCCCAGGGGGGACCTATACCTCCTACGAGCAGTACTTC,CASSPGGTYTSYEQYF
TRBV27,NA,TRBJ1-4,TRBD1,TGTGCCAGCAGTTTATCGGGGACAGTTGGGGCAACTAATGAAAAACTGTTTTTT,CASSLSGTVGATNEKLFF
TRBV14,NA,TRBJ1-3,NA,TGTGCCAGCAGCCAAGATGGATACTCTGGAAACACCATATATTTT,CASSQDGYSGNTIYF